This passage covers 10 T cell receptor beta chains from one sample sequenced in a study of cytomegalovirus exposure and HLA in healthy donors (dated by TCRdb to the late 2010s). The method behind the library was the immunoSEQ multiplex PCR assay. The multiplex PCR relied on a mix of 60 forward primers for TCR Vbeta segments and 13 reverse primers for TCR Jbeta segments. The table was pulled from immuneACCESS by TCRdb, which kept in-frame rearrangements only. Such tables lose some clones; where checked, under half of the loss comes from unresolved V genes, and the rest has no known cause. In all, the sample holds 120,000 to 150,000 clones, and roughly 73% of those were seen once. The ten top clones hold around 3.2% of the sample. Sequences were obtained from PBMCs. The receptor set was obtained from a man aged 35 to 55 in good health and CMV-seronegative.

This clone was found a few times. The chain uses TRBV4-1 and TRBJ2-3; 8 bases map to TRBD2. Germline CDR1 is MGHRA and CDR2 is YSYEKL. The CDR3 loop spans 18 amino acids. V shed 1 base and J 4 bases; nucleotides not matched to a gene: 13. CDR3: CASSQGTSYLSPADTQYF. DNA for the CDR3: TGCGCCAGCAGCCAAGGGACTAGCTACCTCAGCCCAGCAGATACGCAGTATTTT.

This sequence joins TRBV5-5 and TRBJ2-7; 7 nucleotides match TRBD1. Germline V gives CDR1 SGHKS, CDR2 YYEKEE (reference sequence). The CDR3 runs to 15 residues. The trim removed 5 bases at V and 2 bases at J, leaving 10 bases unmatched. CDR3 sequence (DNA): TGTGCCAGCAGTCTCACAGGGGAGAAACCCTACGAGCAGTACTTC. Its translation: CASSLTGEKPYEQYF.

The chain couples TRBV10-3 to TRBJ1-5; 7 nucleotides align to TRBD1. The junction had 5 bases not matched to a gene; V was cut back by 4 bases and J by 5 bases. This CDR3 has 14 residues. Germline CDR1 is ENHRY and CDR2 is SYGVKD. In nucleotides, the CDR3 is TGTGCCATCAGTGGAGGGGACAGAGATCAGCCCCAGCATTTT. Encoded protein: CAISGGDRDQPQHF.

The chain employs TRBV6-6 and TRBJ2-7; maybe TRBD1 (6 bases). Germline loops: CDR1 MNHNY, CDR2 SVGAGI (reference sequence). This CDR3 contains 13 residues. Trimming cost V 9 bases and J 7 bases, with 19 bases left between them. For the CDR3, the DNA is TGTGCCAGTCGGGGACAAGCCTACGGTGAGCAGTACTTC. Translated, it gives CASRGQAYGEQYF.

The genes are TRBV19 and TRBJ2-3; maybe TRBD2 (7 bases). From germline, CDR1 is LNHDA and CDR2 SQIVND (reference sequence). The CDR3 runs 14 residues. V dropped 6 bases and J dropped 5 bases, with 15 bases sitting between them. The CDR3 spells CASRPGGPGDTQYF. The CDR3 DNA sequence: TGTGCCAGTAGGCCGGGGGGCCCCGGAGATACGCAGTATTTT.

This clone was seen just once. V usage is TRBV7-2 and J usage is TRBJ1-6; 9 bases agree with TRBD1. After removal of 4 bases from V and 9 bases from J, the junction contained 7 bases not matched to a gene. There are 15 residues in the CDR3. CDR1 and CDR2 from the germline V gene are SGHTA and FQGNSA. CDR3 sequence: CASSSSGQGSSPLHF. DNA for the CDR3: TGTGCCAGCAGCTCCTCCGGACAGGGGTCTTCACCCCTCCACTTT.

This chain links TRBV13 with TRBJ1-5; D possibly corresponds to TRBD1 (5 bases). The germline V gene has CDR1 PRHDT and CDR2 FYEKMQ (reference sequence). This CDR3 contains 15 residues. Trimming left V 5 bases short and J 5 bases short, with 16 bases between. CDR3 residues: CASSRGTLDHQPQHF. The CDR3 nucleotides are TGTGCCAGCAGCCGCGGGACCCTGGACCATCAGCCCCAGCATTTT.

The chain recombines TRBV9 with TRBJ2-5, with 11 positions matching TRBD2. CDR1 and CDR2 from the germline V gene are SGDLS and YYNGEE. The CDR3 contains 15 residues. The V and J ends lost 1 base and 4 bases, in that order; junction bases with no gene match: 3. The CDR3 nucleotides read TGTGCCAGCAGCGTAATAGCGGGGGGGGGAGAGACCCAGTACTTC. This translates into CASSVIAGGGETQYF.

The rearrangement links TRBV29-1 to TRBJ1-1, with D possibly being TRBD1 (6 bases). The CDR3 contains 13 residues. Trimming removed 7 bases from V and 0 bases from J, with 12 bases in between. From germline, CDR1 is SQVTM and CDR2 ANQGSEA. The CDR3 DNA reads as TGCAGCGGGCACAGGGATTTGAACACTGAAGCTTTCTTT. Translating it yields CSGHRDLNTEAFF.

J is TRBJ1-2 and V is TRBV6-6; possibly TRBD1 for D (6 bases). The CDR3 loop spans 15 amino acids. Trimming pared 5 bases from V and 0 bases from J, leaving 13 bases between. CDR1 is MNHNY and CDR2 is SVGAGI in the germline V gene (reference sequence). CDR3 sequence (DNA): TGTGCCAGCAGTAGCCAGGGGCGAGCTAACTATGGCTACACCTTC. Residues: CASSSQGRANYGYTF.